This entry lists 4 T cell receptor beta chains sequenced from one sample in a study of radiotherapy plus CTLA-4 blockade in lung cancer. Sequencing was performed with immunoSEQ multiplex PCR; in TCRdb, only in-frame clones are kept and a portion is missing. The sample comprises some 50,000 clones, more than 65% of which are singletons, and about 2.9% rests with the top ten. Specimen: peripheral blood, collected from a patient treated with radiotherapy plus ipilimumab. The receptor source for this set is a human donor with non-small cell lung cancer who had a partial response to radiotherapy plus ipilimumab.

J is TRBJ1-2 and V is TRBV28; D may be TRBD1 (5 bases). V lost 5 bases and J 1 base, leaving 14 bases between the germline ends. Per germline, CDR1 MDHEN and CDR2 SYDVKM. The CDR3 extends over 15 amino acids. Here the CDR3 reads CASSPGGDFNYGYTF. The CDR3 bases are TGTGCCAGCAGTCCCGGTGGGGACTTTAACTATGGCTACACCTTC.

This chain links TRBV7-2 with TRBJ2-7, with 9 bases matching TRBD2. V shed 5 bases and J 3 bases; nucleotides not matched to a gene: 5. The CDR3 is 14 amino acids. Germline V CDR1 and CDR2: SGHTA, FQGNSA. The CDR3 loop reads CASSISSGDYEQYF. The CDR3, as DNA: TGTGCCAGCAGCATCTCTAGCGGGGACTACGAGCAGTACTTC.

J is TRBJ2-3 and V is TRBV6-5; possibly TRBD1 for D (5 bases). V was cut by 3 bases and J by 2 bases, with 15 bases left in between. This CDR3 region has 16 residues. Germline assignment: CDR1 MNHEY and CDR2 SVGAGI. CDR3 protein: CASSYSAQGFTDTQYF. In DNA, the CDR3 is TGTGCCAGCAGTTATTCCGCCCAGGGCTTCACAGATACGCAGTATTTT.

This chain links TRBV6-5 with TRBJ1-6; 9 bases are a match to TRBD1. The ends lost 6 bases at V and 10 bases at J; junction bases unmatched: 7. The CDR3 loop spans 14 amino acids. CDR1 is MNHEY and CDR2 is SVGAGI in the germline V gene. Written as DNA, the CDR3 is TGTGCCAGCAGCTCCGGGACAGGGATATCACCCCTCCACTTT. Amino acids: CASSSGTGISPLHF.